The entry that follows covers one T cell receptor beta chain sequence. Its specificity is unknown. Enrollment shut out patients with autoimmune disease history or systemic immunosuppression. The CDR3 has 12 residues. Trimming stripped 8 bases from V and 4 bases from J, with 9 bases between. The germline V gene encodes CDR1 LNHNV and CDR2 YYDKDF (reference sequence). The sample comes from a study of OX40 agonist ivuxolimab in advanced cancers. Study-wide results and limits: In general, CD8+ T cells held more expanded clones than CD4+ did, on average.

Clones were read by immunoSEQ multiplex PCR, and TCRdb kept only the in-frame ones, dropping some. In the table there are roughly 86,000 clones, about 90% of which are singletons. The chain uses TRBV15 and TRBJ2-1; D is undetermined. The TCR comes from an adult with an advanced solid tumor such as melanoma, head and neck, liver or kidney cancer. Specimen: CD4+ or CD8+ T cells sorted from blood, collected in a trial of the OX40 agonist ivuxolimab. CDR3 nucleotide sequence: TGTGCCACCTCCCTCGTATACAATGAGCAGTTCTTC. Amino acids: CATSLVYNEQFF.